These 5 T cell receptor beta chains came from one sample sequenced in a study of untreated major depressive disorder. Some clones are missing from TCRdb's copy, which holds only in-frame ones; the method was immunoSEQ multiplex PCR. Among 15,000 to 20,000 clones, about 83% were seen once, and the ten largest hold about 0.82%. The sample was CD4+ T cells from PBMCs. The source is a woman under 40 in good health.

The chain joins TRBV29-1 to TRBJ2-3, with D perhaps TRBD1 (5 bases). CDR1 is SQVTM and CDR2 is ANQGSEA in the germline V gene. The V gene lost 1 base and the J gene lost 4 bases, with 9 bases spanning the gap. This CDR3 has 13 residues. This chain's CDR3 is CSVEGPGSDTQYF. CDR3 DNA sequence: TGCAGCGTTGAAGGTCCAGGGTCAGATACGCAGTATTTT.

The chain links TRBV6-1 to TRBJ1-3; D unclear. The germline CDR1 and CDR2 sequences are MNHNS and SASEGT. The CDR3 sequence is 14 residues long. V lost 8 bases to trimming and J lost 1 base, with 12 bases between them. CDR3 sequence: CASGPAPSGNTIYF. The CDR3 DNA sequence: TGTGCCAGCGGGCCAGCGCCTTCTGGAAACACCATATATTTT.

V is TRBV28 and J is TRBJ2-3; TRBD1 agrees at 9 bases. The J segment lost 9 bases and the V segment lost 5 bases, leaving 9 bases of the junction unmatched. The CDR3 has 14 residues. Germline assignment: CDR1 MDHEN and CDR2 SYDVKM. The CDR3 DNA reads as TGTGCCAGCAGTGGCCCGACGACAGGGGGGACGCAGTATTTT. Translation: CASSGPTTGGTQYF.

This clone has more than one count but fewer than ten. CDR3 in amino acids: CASTSGDQPQHF. CDR3 sequence (DNA): TGTGCCAGCACTTCCGGGGATCAGCCCCAGCATTTT. V is TRBV28 and J is TRBJ1-5; D gene uncertain. The CDR3 runs 12 residues. Per the germline V gene, CDR1 is MDHEN and CDR2 is SYDVKM. V was pared by 7 bases and J by 5 bases, with 9 bases between.

This CDR3 is CAWSARLYTQYF. CDR3 nucleotides: TGTGCCTGGAGTGCGAGACTGTATACGCAGTATTTT. J is TRBJ2-3 and V is TRBV30; D not certain. The CDR3 extends over 12 amino acids. Trimming cost V 1 base and J 7 bases, with 9 bases left between them. In germline, CDR1 is GTSNPN, CDR2 SVGIG (reference sequence).